A selection of T cell receptor beta chains follows, all from one sample in a study of blood T cells in healthy people across ages. TCRdb processed the 5' RACE reads anew with MiXCR; each CDR3 protein has one entry. The sample records about 290,000 distinct CDR3 sequences, 25% to 30% being singletons. The source material was blood. Receptors were obtained from a woman aged 70 to 79 in good health. Each CDR3 is given with its conserved first and last residue. Fields, in order: clone size, V gene, D gene, J gene, CDR3 protein, CDR3 DNA. A D gene is named only where the DNA matches it firmly. Clone size is given for some rows only: seen once, a few or many times, or a class if the clone is expanded.

>few|TRBV18|-|TRBJ1-3
CASSPQEGNTIYF
TGTGCCAGCTCACCACAAGAGGGAAACACCATATATTTT
>-|TRBV5-1|-|TRBJ2-1
CASILGEEQFF
TGCGCCAGCATTTTAGGAGAGGAGCAGTTCTTC
>-|TRBV12-3/TRBV12-4|-|TRBJ2-2
CASSLARDWGELFF
TGTGCCAGCAGTTTAGCGAGGGACTGGGGGGAGCTGTTTTTT
>-|TRBV18|-|TRBJ2-5
CASSHGNYQETQYF
TGTGCCAGCTCACACGGGAACTATCAAGAGACCCAGTACTTC
>-|TRBV11-2|TRBD2|TRBJ2-1
CASSRLSGRTGNEQFF
TGTGCCAGCAGCCGTTTAAGCGGGAGAACCGGAAATGAGCAGTTCTTC
>-|TRBV29-1|-|TRBJ1-1
CSVQQGKEAFF
TGCAGCGTTCAGCAGGGAAAGGAAGCTTTCTTT
>-|TRBV18|TRBD1|TRBJ1-1
CASSPSDRGDTEAFF
TGTGCCAGCTCACCCTCAGACAGGGGGGATACTGAAGCTTTCTTT
>-|TRBV6-5|-|TRBJ1-6
CASRPHGDSPLHF
TGTGCCAGCAGACCACACGGGGATTCACCCCTCCACTTT
>-|TRBV20-1|TRBD1|TRBJ1-5
CSARDTGGPQPQHF
TGCAGTGCTAGAGATACAGGGGGCCCTCAGCCCCAGCATTTT
>-|TRBV28|-|TRBJ2-5
CASSSPGASLKTQYF
TGTGCCAGCAGCTCCCCGGGGGCTAGTCTCAAGACCCAGTACTTC
>many|TRBV6-6|-|TRBJ2-7
CASSYLPYEQYF
TGTGCCAGCAGTTATTTACCCTACGAGCAGTACTTC
>many|TRBV7-2|-|TRBJ1-5
CASSFKGGFVQPQHF
TGTGCCAGCAGCTTTAAAGGAGGGTTTGTTCAGCCCCAGCATTTT
>-|TRBV6-6|-|TRBJ1-5
CASSYGNGGTGQPQHF
TGTGCCAGCAGTTACGGGAACGGGGGGACTGGGCAGCCCCAGCATTTT
>few|TRBV2|-|TRBJ1-1
CASHRTDEAFF
TGTGCCAGCCATAGGACGGATGAAGCTTTCTTT
>few|TRBV5-6|-|TRBJ2-6
CASSLGFSPPSGANVLTF
TGTGCCAGCAGCTTGGGGTTCTCGCCCCCCTCTGGGGCCAACGTCCTGACTTTC
>-|TRBV20-1|-|TRBJ1-5
CSAREGKQPQHF
TGCAGTGCTAGAGAGGGGAAACAGCCCCAGCATTTT
>-|TRBV10-3|-|TRBJ2-1
CASQGGGVDNEQFF
TGTGCCTCTCAGGGTGGGGGAGTTGACAATGAGCAGTTCTTC
>-|TRBV5-1|TRBD2|TRBJ2-1
CASSFTSGYYNEQFF
TGCGCCAGCAGCTTTACTAGCGGCTATTACAATGAGCAGTTCTTC
>-|TRBV7-2|-|TRBJ2-1
CASSLALAPVREQFF
TGTGCCAGCAGCTTAGCCCTAGCCCCCGTACGCGAGCAGTTCTTC
>-|TRBV14|-|TRBJ1-1
CASSQAFRGYGTEAFF
TGTGCCAGCAGCCAAGCGTTCAGGGGATACGGCACTGAAGCTTTCTTT
>few|TRBV25-1|-|TRBJ2-7
CASSEYRSSYEQYF
TGTGCCAGCAGTGAATATAGGAGCTCCTACGAGCAGTACTTC
>few|TRBV7-2|-|TRBJ2-3
CASSSALISDTQYF
TGTGCCAGCAGCTCCGCTTTGATCTCAGATACGCAGTATTTT
>few|TRBV20-1|TRBD1|TRBJ1-1
CSARINAGGTEAFF
TGCAGTGCTAGAATTAACGCAGGGGGCACTGAAGCTTTCTTT
>-|TRBV5-5|-|TRBJ2-2
CASSLGPGTYTGELFF
TGTGCCAGCAGCTTGGGGCCGGGGACCTACACCGGGGAGCTGTTTTTT
>few|TRBV5-1|-|TRBJ1-1
CASSPTLTTSGTEAFF
TGCGCCAGCAGCCCGACCCTAACCACGTCGGGGACTGAAGCTTTCTTT
>-|TRBV6-1|-|TRBJ1-1
CASSEGASEAFF
TGTGCCAGCAGTGAGGGGGCATCTGAAGCTTTCTTT
>-|TRBV20-1|TRBD2|TRBJ2-2
CSARVGKAGAGELFF
TGCAGTGCTAGAGTAGGGAAAGCGGGAGCCGGGGAGCTGTTTTTT
>-|TRBV28|-|TRBJ2-4
CASSFGTVLNIQYF
TGTGCCAGCAGTTTCGGGACCGTCCTAAACATTCAGTACTTC
>once|TRBV6-6|-|TRBJ1-2
CASSPAGDGYTF
TGTGCCAGCAGTCCCGCAGGCGACGGCTACACCTTC
>-|TRBV25-1|-|TRBJ1-1
CASSAPGSNAEALF
TGTGCCAGCAGTGCCCCGGGGTCGAACGCTGAAGCTCTCTTT
>-|TRBV29-1|-|TRBJ2-1
CSVFVVVAEQFF
TGCAGCGTTTTCGTTGTTGTCGCTGAGCAGTTCTTC
>-|TRBV11-2|-|TRBJ2-1
CASSLVENNEQFF
TGTGCCAGCAGCTTAGTTGAAAACAATGAGCAGTTCTTC
>-|TRBV18|TRBD2|TRBJ2-1
CASSPPGLEKQFF
TGTGCCAGCTCACCACCTGGACTAGAGAAGCAGTTCTTC
>-|TRBV6-6|TRBD1|TRBJ1-2
CASTNAGGHGYTF
TGTGCCAGCACCAACGCAGGGGGACATGGCTACACCTTC
>-|TRBV27|-|TRBJ2-7
CASMNRNPYEQYF
TGTGCCAGCATGAATAGGAACCCCTACGAGCAGTACTTC
>once|TRBV7-9|-|TRBJ2-7
CASSSDSYYEQYF
TGTGCCAGCAGCTCGGACAGCTACTACGAGCAGTACTTC
>few|TRBV20-1|TRBD2|TRBJ2-7
CSAQRLAETYEQYF
TGCAGTGCACAACGACTAGCGGAAACCTACGAGCAGTACTTC
>-|TRBV27|TRBD1|TRBJ1-2
CASSSGTGGAWYGYTF
TGTGCCAGCAGTTCAGGGACAGGGGGCGCTTGGTATGGCTACACCTTC
>-|TRBV20-1|-|TRBJ2-1
CSAIRGQVGNEQFF
TGCAGTGCTATTCGCGGTCAGGTGGGAAATGAGCAGTTCTTC
>few|TRBV5-1|-|TRBJ2-1
CASSRASEPYNEQFF
TGCGCCAGCAGCAGGGCCTCTGAACCCTACAATGAGCAGTTCTTC
>few|TRBV5-5|-|TRBJ1-1
CASSLGGQGTEAFF
TGTGCCAGCAGCTTAGGGGGGCAGGGCACTGAAGCTTTCTTT
>-|TRBV7-2|-|TRBJ2-1
CASSLGLGYNEQFF
TGTGCCAGCAGCTTGGGGCTAGGGTACAATGAGCAGTTCTTC
>-|TRBV20-1|TRBD1|TRBJ2-5
CSARGGGGQGEFF
TGCAGTGCTAGGGGTGGGGGCGGACAGGGAGAGTTCTTC
>many|TRBV14|-|TRBJ1-4
CASSSVGTAYEKLFF
TGTGCCAGCAGCTCAGTCGGGACGGCTTATGAAAAACTGTTTTTT
>few|TRBV20-1|TRBD1|TRBJ2-1
CSATPGQPNEQFF
TGCAGTGCTACACCGGGACAGCCTAATGAGCAGTTCTTC
>-|TRBV12-3/TRBV12-4|-|TRBJ1-1
CASSFGRDGEAFF
TGTGCCAGCAGTTTCGGCAGGGATGGTGAAGCTTTCTTT
>few|TRBV3-1|-|TRBJ2-2
CASSQDRNRATGELFF
TGTGCCAGCAGCCAAGATAGAAACAGGGCGACCGGGGAGCTGTTTTTT
>-|TRBV7-2|-|TRBJ1-2
CASSINREANYGYTF
TGTGCCAGCAGCATTAACAGGGAGGCTAACTATGGCTACACCTTC
>many|TRBV29-1|-|TRBJ2-1
CSAMPANEQFF
TGCAGCGCAATGCCTGCCAATGAGCAGTTCTTC
>once|TRBV12-3/TRBV12-4|TRBD1|TRBJ2-7
CASSSIGGQERTYEQYF
TGTGCCAGCAGCTCAATTGGGGGACAGGAACGGACCTACGAGCAGTACTTC
>-|TRBV5-1|TRBD2|TRBJ2-5
CASSEVPSGTQETQYF
TGCGCCAGCAGCGAGGTGCCTAGCGGGACTCAAGAGACCCAGTACTTC
>-|TRBV6-5|TRBD1|TRBJ2-1
CASTKRDSSYNEQFF
TGTGCCAGCACCAAACGGGACAGCTCCTACAATGAGCAGTTCTTC
>-|TRBV6-2/TRBV6-3|-|TRBJ2-3
CASSYSLRVTDTQYF
TGTGCCAGCAGTTACTCCCTCCGGGTCACAGATACGCAGTATTTT
>few|TRBV11-2|-|TRBJ2-1
CASSLDVSSYNEQFF
TGTGCCAGCAGCTTAGACGTGAGCTCCTACAATGAGCAGTTCTTC
>few|TRBV7-9|TRBD1|TRBJ2-3
CASSPPGTGLYF
TGTGCCAGCAGCCCTCCGGGGACAGGGTTGTATTTT